The 16 T cell receptor beta chains below come from one sample, sequenced in a study of cytomegalovirus exposure and HLA in healthy donors. PCR involved 60 Vbeta and 13 Jbeta primers. Generated by immunoSEQ multiplex PCR, the TCRdb table keeps only in-frame clones and is missing some. The sample has tens of thousands of clones, around three fifths seen once; the top ten hold about 3.9%. The sample comprised PBMCs. These receptors came from a man aged 30 to 39 in good health and CMV-seronegative.

This clone was found a few times. This chain joins TRBV9 and TRBJ2-7; D possibly corresponds to TRBD1 (5 bases). From germline, CDR1 is SGDLS and CDR2 YYNGEE. The CDR3 length is 13 residues. V shed 0 bases and J shed 7 bases, with 11 bases lying between them. CDR3 coding DNA: TGTGCCAGCAGCGTAGCTCAGGGATGGGAGCAGTACTTC. The encoded protein is CASSVAQGWEQYF.

The chain has TRBV4-3 and TRBJ2-3; TRBD2 aligns across 7 bases. The CDR3 is made up of 16 amino acids. The J segment lost 3 bases and the V segment lost 0 bases, leaving 6 bases of the junction unmatched. Germline CDR1 and CDR2: LGHNA and YSLEER. CDR3 loop: CASSQDFGGGTDTQYF. CDR3 bases: TGCGCCAGCAGCCAAGATTTTGGCGGGGGAACAGATACGCAGTATTTT.

The V and J genes are TRBV7-3 and TRBJ2-7; 7 bases align to TRBD1. V lost 3 bases, J lost 2 bases, and 1 base stayed unmatched. Germline-derived CDR1 and CDR2 are SGHTA and FQGTGA. This CDR3 has 13 amino acids. CDR3 bases: TGTGCCAGCAGCTTGGGACAGCCCTACGAGCAGTACTTC. It codes for CASSLGQPYEQYF.

The chain links TRBV7-6 to TRBJ2-5; 7 bases line up with TRBD2. Germline assignment: CDR1 SGHVS and CDR2 FNYEAQ. V trimming: 3 bases; J trimming: 5 bases; junction bases outside the gene matches: 9. There are 15 residues in the CDR3. The CDR3 region has the DNA TGTGCCAGCAGCTTTGGTCTAGCGGCGGGCGAGACCCAGTACTTC. Residues: CASSFGLAAGETQYF.

This clone appeared once. This chain links TRBV7-3 with TRBJ2-3; 8 nucleotides match TRBD1. V lost 2 bases to trimming and J lost 0 bases; unmatched junction nucleotides: 1. This CDR3 spans 15 amino acids. The germline gives CDR1 SGHTA, CDR2 FQGTGA. CDR3 coding DNA: TGTGCCAGCAGCTTAGGACAGGGTAGCACAGATACGCAGTATTTT. It yields the protein CASSLGQGSTDTQYF.

The chain employs TRBV19 and TRBJ2-3; 10 positions match TRBD2. The CDR3 covers 17 residues. Germline loops: CDR1 LNHDA, CDR2 SQIVND (reference sequence). Unmatched junction bases numbered 8, after V lost 5 bases and J lost 0 bases. Here the CDR3 DNA reads TGTGCCAGTAGTTTGGCTAGCGGGAGCGCTAGCACAGATACGCAGTATTTT. As protein: CASSLASGSASTDTQYF.

In DNA, the CDR3 is TGTGCCAGCTCACCCTGGGAGGTGGGGTACGAGCAGTACTTC. Its protein is CASSPWEVGYEQYF. The rearrangement uses TRBV18 and TRBJ2-7; the D gene is possibly TRBD2 (6 bases). Germline lookup yields CDR1 KGHSH and CDR2 LQKENI. The CDR3 has 14 residues. V was pared by 3 bases and J by 4 bases, with 13 bases between.

The V gene is TRBV21-1, the J gene TRBJ2-7; TRBD2, the table's D call, lacks a check against the DNA. TRBV21-1 is listed as a pseudogene. This CDR3 has 15 residues. Here the CDR3 DNA reads TGTGCCAGCAGCGGGAAGGCGGGGGGGTCCTACGAGCAGTACTTC. Translating gives CASSGKAGGSYEQYF.

V and J are TRBV19 and TRBJ1-4, with D possibly matching TRBD1 (5 bases). V was pared by 7 bases and J by 7 bases, with 19 bases between. Germline CDR1 is LNHDA and CDR2 is SQIVND (reference sequence). The CDR3 sequence is 15 residues long. CDR3 protein: CASTPGGGRSEKLFF. The CDR3 nucleotides are TGTGCCAGTACCCCCGGGGGGGGAAGGAGTGAAAAACTGTTTTTT.

V gene TRBV19 combines with J gene TRBJ2-7; 9 positions match TRBD1. Germline V gene lookup returns CDR1 LNHDA and CDR2 SQIVND (reference sequence). The CDR3 has 13 amino acids. Germline trimming cut 5 bases from V and 3 bases from J; bases unmatched to any gene: 2. CDR3 coding DNA: TGTGCCAGTAGTCAGGGACAGGGCTACGAGCAGTACTTC. It codes for CASSQGQGYEQYF.

V is TRBV18 and J is TRBJ1-6; possibly TRBD1 for D (6 bases). The CDR3 sequence is 14 residues long. Trimming removed 3 bases from V and 6 bases from J, with 9 bases in between. CDR1 and CDR2 from the germline V gene are KGHSH and LQKENI. CDR3 DNA: TGTGCCAGCTCACCCGGCAGGGGTAATTCACCCCTCCACTTT. Amino acids: CASSPGRGNSPLHF.

The table lists this clone with a few counts. The chain has TRBV14 and TRBJ2-5, with a weak D call TRBD2 (7 bases). The CDR3 consists of 15 residues. The germline V gene has CDR1 SGHDN and CDR2 FVKESK. V was pared by 4 bases and J by 6 bases, with 18 bases between. CDR3 nucleotide sequence: TGTGCCAGCAGCCCTAGGGGAGGGGGTACGAAGACCCAGTACTTC. This gives the protein CASSPRGGGTKTQYF.

This clone was seen a few times. The CDR3 protein is CASSQDLQGVQETQYF. Here the CDR3 DNA reads TGCGCCAGCAGCCAAGACTTACAGGGGGTCCAAGAGACCCAGTACTTC. The rearrangement uses TRBV4-3 and TRBJ2-5; TRBD1 matches 8 bases. Germline loops: CDR1 LGHNA, CDR2 YSLEER. Unmatched junction bases numbered 4, after V lost 0 bases and J lost 1 base. The CDR3 consists of 16 residues.

The rearrangement links TRBV7-6 to TRBJ2-7; 9 nucleotides agree with TRBD2. The V gene end was trimmed by 6 bases and the J gene end by 0 bases; junction bases not matched to a gene: 6. The CDR3 spans 15 residues. CDR1 and CDR2 (germline): SGHVS, FNYEAQ. The CDR3 sequence: CASRRGGGASYEQYF. The CDR3 DNA follows: TGTGCCAGCAGGCGTGGCGGGGGGGCCTCCTACGAGCAGTACTTC. Full variable domain (remainder filled in from reference TRBV7-6 and TRBJ2-7): GAGVSQSPRYKVTKRGQDVALRCDPISGHVSLYWYRQALGQGPEFLTYFNYEAQQDKSGLPNDRFSAERPEGSISTLTIQRTEQRDSAMYRCASRRGGGASYEQYFGPGTRLTVT.

The chain employs TRBV2 and TRBJ2-2; D is uncertain. Deletions cut 5 bases from V and 6 bases from J, with 13 bases between. Germline V CDR1 and CDR2: SNHLY, FYNNEI. The CDR3 length is 14 residues. Written as DNA, the CDR3 is TGTGCCAGCAGTAAACAGCCCGGTGCCGGGGAGCTGTTTTTT. This gives the protein CASSKQPGAGELFF.

This chain uses TRBV7-9 with TRBJ2-5; 7 bases line up with TRBD2. The CDR3 consists of 14 residues. Trimming removed 0 bases from V and 6 bases from J; junction bases left unmatched: 4. Germline V CDR1 and CDR2: SEHNR, FQNEAQ (reference sequence). The chain's CDR3 is CASSLAGGRKTQYF. CDR3 nucleotides: TGTGCCAGCAGCTTAGCGGGAGGGCGAAAGACCCAGTACTTC.